These 10 T cell receptor beta chains originate from one sample sequenced in a study of cytomegalovirus exposure and HLA in healthy donors. Researchers ran the PCR with 60 Vbeta and 13 Jbeta primers. Generated by immunoSEQ multiplex PCR, the TCRdb table keeps only in-frame clones and is missing some. The top ten clones hold 3.7% of a sample with 180,000 or so clones, 70% to 80% of them seen once. Material for sequencing was PBMCs. The receptors were gathered from an older woman in good health and CMV-seropositive.

As regards this clone: The identical CDR3 is also encoded by other nucleotide sequences in the sample. The chain links TRBV5-4 to TRBJ2-7; D is perhaps TRBD1 (5 bases). CDR3 length: 12 amino acids. In germline, CDR1 is SGHNT, CDR2 YYREEE (reference sequence). V was trimmed by 3 bases and J by 4 bases, leaving 8 bases between them. DNA of the CDR3: TGTGCCAGCAGCTCTACAGGTTACGAGCAGTACTTC. This sequence encodes CASSSTGYEQYF.

V and J are TRBV14 and TRBJ1-1; tentatively, D is TRBD1 (5 bases). The CDR3 has 15 amino acids. The V end lost 0 bases, the J end lost 10 bases, and 18 bases lay between the germline ends. Germline values: CDR1 SGHDN, CDR2 FVKESK. The CDR3 DNA reads TGTGCCAGCAGCCAAGATAACATGGGCCGTAGGGGAGCTTTCTTT. It translates to CASSQDNMGRRGAFF.

The chain recombines TRBV18 with TRBJ2-3, with 7 positions matching TRBD2. Germline V gene data show CDR1 as KGHSH and CDR2 as LQKENI. The trim removed 4 bases at V and 2 bases at J, leaving 9 bases unmatched. The CDR3 is made up of 16 amino acids. The CDR3 loop reads CASSLYVRGSTDTQYF. The CDR3 DNA follows: TGTGCCAGCTCACTTTATGTGCGGGGGTCCACAGATACGCAGTATTTT.

The chain couples TRBV5-1 to TRBJ2-5, with 10 nucleotides matching TRBD2. This CDR3 region has 18 residues. Germline assignment: CDR1 SGHRS and CDR2 YFSETQ. The trim removed 4 bases at V and 5 bases at J, leaving 17 bases unmatched. The CDR3 here is CASSPGGRAGGPSETQYF. CDR3 DNA: TGCGCCAGCAGCCCCGGAGGTAGAGCGGGAGGGCCCTCGGAGACCCAGTACTTC.

This clone was detected only a few times. The V call is TRBV2, the J call TRBJ1-4, with a possible D match to TRBD1 (6 bases). Germline-derived CDR1 and CDR2 are SNHLY and FYNNEI. The CDR3 length is 13 residues. The ends were cut back, 4 bases at V and 7 bases at J, with 10 bases in the middle. The CDR3 protein is CASSVGQREKLFF. Written as DNA, the CDR3 is TGTGCCAGCAGTGTCGGACAGCGTGAAAAACTGTTTTTT.

V gene TRBV19 combines with J gene TRBJ2-5, with TRBD2 as a possible D gene (6 bases). The V gene's germline CDR1 is LNHDA and CDR2 SQIVND (reference sequence). V lost 3 bases and J 5 bases, leaving 16 bases between the germline ends. The CDR3 has 15 amino acids. CDR3 coding DNA: TGTGCCAGTAGTATGTCGGGACTCGGATGGGAGACCCAGTACTTC. Translated, it gives CASSMSGLGWETQYF.

The CDR3 loop is CASSREVASNYGYTF. CDR3 nucleotides: TGTGCCAGCAGCAGAGAGGTGGCCAGTAACTATGGCTACACCTTC. The chain combines TRBV7-2 with TRBJ1-2; D gene ambiguous. The CDR3 covers 15 residues. Germline assignment: CDR1 SGHTA and CDR2 FQGNSA. V shed 5 bases and J shed 1 base, with 14 bases lying between them. Together with reference TRBV7-2 and TRBJ1-2, the CDR3 gives the full variable domain: GAGVSQSPSNKVTEKGKDVELRCDPISGHTALYWYRQSLGQGLEFLIYFQGNSAPDKSGLPSDRFSAERTGGSVSTLTIQRTQQEDSAVYLCASSREVASNYGYTFGSGTRLTVV.

The rearrangement links TRBV19 to TRBJ2-2; 9 nucleotides match TRBD1. V was pared by 5 bases and J by 6 bases, with 4 bases of the junction left unmatched. Germline assignment: CDR1 LNHDA and CDR2 SQIVND (reference sequence). CDR3 size: 14 residues. In DNA form, the CDR3 reads TGTGCCAGTAGTGCATGGACAGGGGCCGGGGAGCTGTTTTTT. It encodes CASSAWTGAGELFF.

This clone was picked up one time. The CDR3 nucleotides read TGTGCCAGCAAGGAGGGACTGAGCACAGATACGCAGTATTTT. Translating it yields CASKEGLSTDTQYF. V and J are TRBV9 and TRBJ2-3; D might be TRBD2 (6 bases). Germline V gene data show CDR1 as SGDLS and CDR2 as YYNGEE. The CDR3 totals 14 residues. V lost 6 bases and J lost 0, with 11 bases in between.

The CDR3 region is CASSLGQGASPLHF. The CDR3 region has the DNA TGTGCCAGCAGCTTGGGACAGGGGGCTTCACCCCTCCACTTT. V is TRBV11-2 and J is TRBJ1-6; 12 bases line up with TRBD1. The germline gives CDR1 SGHAT, CDR2 FQNNGV. The CDR3 runs to 14 residues. V gave up 3 bases and J gave up 9 bases; unmatched junction bases: 0. The variable domain in full, completed from reference TRBV11-2 and TRBJ1-6, reads EAGVAQSPRYKIIEKRQSVAFWCNPISGHATLYWYQQILGQGPKLLIQFQNNGVVDDSQLPKDRFSAERLKGVDSTLKIQPAKLEDSAVYLCASSLGQGASPLHFGNGTRLTVT.